What follows are 25 T cell receptor beta chains derived from one specimen sequenced in a study of cytomegalovirus exposure and HLA in healthy donors. Both 60 Vbeta primers and 13 Jbeta primers went into the PCR. Here immunoSEQ multiplex PCR was the method, and the copy in TCRdb shows in-frame clones only, minus some. The table has around 87,000 clones, roughly 70% seen once; the top ten hold over 3%. The sample consisted of PBMCs. The receptors were sampled from a man in his forties in good health and CMV-seronegative.

This clone showed up just a few times. The rearrangement links TRBV5-5 to TRBJ1-1; weak D call: TRBD1 (6 bases). Trimming removed 4 bases at V and 3 bases at J, with 13 bases between. The CDR3 runs 14 residues. Germline-derived CDR1 and CDR2 are SGHKS and YYEKEE (reference sequence). CDR3 coding DNA: TGTGCCAGCAGCGGGGGCCTTTGGGACACTGAAGCTTTCTTT. Its protein product is CASSGGLWDTEAFF.

The chain joins TRBV6-6 to TRBJ1-1; D is uncertain. Germline V gene data show CDR1 as MNHNY and CDR2 as SVGAGI (reference sequence). The CDR3 contains 11 residues. V gave up 6 bases and J gave up 4 bases, with 6 bases separating them. CDR3 amino acids: CASRRGTEAFF. CDR3 in DNA: TGTGCCAGCAGGCGGGGCACTGAAGCTTTCTTT.

J is TRBJ1-2 and V is TRBV28, with TRBD1 matching over 11 bases. The CDR3 runs to 13 residues. Germline V gene lookup returns CDR1 MDHEN and CDR2 SYDVKM. Trimming removed 4 bases from V and 8 bases from J; junction bases left unmatched: 3. The chain's CDR3 is CASSSDRGQGYTF. The CDR3 DNA reads TGTGCCAGCAGTTCGGACAGGGGGCAAGGCTACACCTTC.

This chain uses TRBV27 with TRBJ1-6; 8 nucleotides line up with TRBD1. The CDR3 contains 14 residues. V gave up 5 bases and J gave up 10 bases; unmatched junction bases: 7. Germline CDR1 reads MNHEY; CDR2 reads SMNVEV (reference sequence). Written as DNA, the CDR3 is TGTGCCAGCAGTCCTGGACAGGGAGGATCACCCCTCCACTTT. Translating it yields CASSPGQGGSPLHF.

This clone was seen just once. The chain joins TRBV6-1 to TRBJ1-4; 7 positions match TRBD1. From germline, CDR1 is MNHNS and CDR2 SASEGT. The CDR3 runs 14 residues. Trimming removed 7 bases from V and 6 bases from J; junction bases left unmatched: 8. CDR3 region: CASTSEGADEKLFF. CDR3 bases: TGTGCCAGCACCTCCGAGGGGGCGGATGAAAAACTGTTTTTT.

This clone was recorded only once. The gene calls are TRBV7-9 and TRBJ1-2; TRBD1 aligns across 11 bases. The length of the CDR3 is 16 residues. Per germline, CDR1 SEHNR and CDR2 FQNEAQ (reference sequence). Trimming cost V 5 bases and J 8 bases; bases outside gene matches: 13. Here the CDR3 reads CASSHRDRGFEWGYTF. CDR3 DNA: TGTGCCAGCAGCCACCGGGACAGGGGGTTTGAGTGGGGCTACACCTTC.

The CDR3 region is CASSLQPPDSEGCEQYF. DNA for the CDR3: TGTGCCAGCAGTCTACAACCACCGGACAGCGAGGGGTGCGAGCAGTACTTC. The genes are TRBV27 and TRBJ2-7; the D gene is possibly TRBD1 (6 bases). The ends were cut back, 5 bases at V and 6 bases at J, with 26 bases in the middle. This CDR3 region has 17 residues. CDR1 MNHEY and CDR2 SMNVEV come from the germline V gene (reference sequence).

V and J are TRBV5-4 and TRBJ2-7; a possible D gene is TRBD1 (6 bases). The CDR3 loop spans 16 amino acids. V lost 3 bases and J lost 4, with 20 bases in between. In germline, CDR1 is SGHNT, CDR2 YYREEE (reference sequence). In nucleotides, the CDR3 is TGTGCCAGCAGCTCCCTATCGACAGGCGGGTCATACGAGCAGTACTTC. Protein product: CASSSLSTGGSYEQYF.

V usage is TRBV18 and J usage is TRBJ1-5; TRBD1 might be the D (5 bases). Germline V gene lookup returns CDR1 KGHSH and CDR2 LQKENI. This CDR3 comprises 15 residues. Trimming shortened V by 6 bases and J by 6 bases, and 18 bases separated the two germline ends. CDR3 amino acids: CASSPGGASGQPQHF. The CDR3 DNA follows: TGTGCCAGCTCGCCGGGCGGGGCATCGGGTCAGCCCCAGCATTTT.

The rearrangement joins TRBV18 to TRBJ2-7, with D possibly being TRBD1 (5 bases). The CDR3 contains 11 residues. CDR1 and CDR2 from the germline V gene are KGHSH and LQKENI. V lost 6 bases and J 7 bases, leaving 10 bases between the germline ends. The CDR3 coding sequence is TGTGCCAGCTCGCCCGACAGAGAGCAGTACTTC. Translated, it gives CASSPDREQYF.

This clone has only a few counts. The rearrangement links TRBV21-1 to TRBJ2-7; TRBD2, the table's D call, was not compared with the DNA. TRBV21-1 represents a pseudogene. The CDR3 covers 15 residues. As DNA, the CDR3 is TGTGCCAGCAGCAAAGGGGCGGGGGGGGCCTACGAGCAGTACTTC. Translated: CASSKGAGGAYEQYF.

The V call is TRBV27, the J call TRBJ1-2, with D unresolved. V lost 4 bases and J lost 6, with 9 bases in between. CDR3 length: 12 residues. From germline, CDR1 is MNHEY and CDR2 SMNVEV (reference sequence). CDR3 nucleotides: TGTGCCAGCAGTTCCGTCCTAGATGGCTACACCTTC. Protein: CASSSVLDGYTF.

This clone was found a few times. V is TRBV28 and J is TRBJ2-2, with D possibly being TRBD1 (7 bases). Trimming removed 6 bases at V and 7 bases at J, with 18 bases between. This CDR3 has 15 amino acids. Looked up from germline, CDR1 is MDHEN and CDR2 is SYDVKM. CDR3 sequence (DNA): TGTGCCAGCAGCCAGGGGGGTCCCGTGAGCGGGGAGCTGTTTTTT. This encodes CASSQGGPVSGELFF.

The chain combines TRBV5-6 with TRBJ1-4; D remains ambiguous. The CDR3 is made up of 14 amino acids. V gave up 3 bases and J gave up 6 bases, with 12 bases separating them. Germline V gene data show CDR1 as SGHDT and CDR2 as YYEEEE. The CDR3 here is CASSSDGVYEKLFF. In nucleotides, the CDR3 is TGTGCCAGCAGCTCAGACGGGGTGTATGAAAAACTGTTTTTT.

The chain recombines TRBV4-1 with TRBJ2-7; 7 bases agree with TRBD1. The CDR3 is 15 amino acids. Germline loops: CDR1 MGHRA, CDR2 YSYEKL. The trim removed 1 base at V and 4 bases at J, leaving 7 bases unmatched. This CDR3 reads CASSQVENRGYEQYF. The CDR3 bases are TGCGCCAGCAGCCAAGTGGAGAACAGGGGTTACGAGCAGTACTTC.

The gene calls are TRBV5-1 and TRBJ2-6; D is possibly TRBD1 (5 bases). The CDR3 is 17 amino acids. V lost 3 bases to trimming and J lost 2 bases, with 15 bases between them. Germline V gene sequence: CDR1 SGHRS, CDR2 YFSETQ. CDR3 in DNA: TGCGCCAGCAGCTACGACAGTGTGGACGCTGGGGCCAACGTCCTGACTTTC. Translation gives CASSYDSVDAGANVLTF.

The V and J genes are TRBV7-8 and TRBJ1-2; D gene uncertain. Germline CDR1 is SGHVS and CDR2 is FQNEAQ. This CDR3 comprises 16 residues. The V gene lost 1 base and the J gene lost 4 bases, with 16 bases spanning the gap. DNA of the CDR3: TGTGCCAGCAGCTTAGATCGAGCACGCGGAACCTATGGCTACACCTTC. This encodes CASSLDRARGTYGYTF.

This rearrangement joins TRBV6-6 to TRBJ1-2; no definite D call. The germline V gene has CDR1 MNHNY and CDR2 SVGAGI (reference sequence). The CDR3 has 12 residues. V was shortened by 2 bases and J by 6 bases, with 7 bases between the two germline ends. The CDR3 loop is CASSYTRDGYTF. CDR3 bases: TGTGCCAGCAGTTACACCCGAGATGGCTACACCTTC.

This chain connects TRBV19 to TRBJ2-7, with TRBD1 matching over 8 bases. The CDR3 sequence is 15 residues long. Trimming took 5 bases from V and 0 from J; bases not matched to a gene: 6. Germline V gene data show CDR1 as LNHDA and CDR2 as SQIVND (reference sequence). CDR3: CASSLGQGLSYEQYF. The CDR3 DNA sequence: TGTGCCAGTAGTCTCGGACAGGGACTCTCCTACGAGCAGTACTTC.

V and J are TRBV6-1 and TRBJ2-7, with D possibly being TRBD2 (7 bases). Germline CDR1 is MNHNS and CDR2 is SASEGT. The CDR3 consists of 13 residues. Between the trimmed V and J ends, which lost 8 bases and 3 bases, there was a span of 14 bases. The CDR3 DNA follows: TGTGCCAGCGGGACACCGGGAGGCTACGAGCAGTACTTC. Translating gives CASGTPGGYEQYF.

V usage is TRBV4-3 and J usage is TRBJ2-2; 7 bases are a match to TRBD1. Germline values: CDR1 LGHNA, CDR2 YSLEER. The CDR3 sequence is 15 residues long. With V trimmed by 3 bases and J by 4 bases, 5 bases remained unmatched. The CDR3, as DNA: TGCGCCAGCAGCCATCTGCAGGGGGTCACCGGGGAGCTGTTTTTT. As protein: CASSHLQGVTGELFF.

This clone was seen only once. The gene calls are TRBV7-7 and TRBJ2-5; maybe TRBD1 (5 bases). This CDR3 has 16 residues. V was clipped by 5 bases and J by 1 base, with 17 bases between them. The germline gives CDR1 SSHAT, CDR2 FNYEAQ (reference sequence). This CDR3 reads CASSHPSGQGQETQYF. As DNA, the CDR3 is TGTGCCAGCAGCCATCCCTCGGGCCAGGGCCAAGAGACCCAGTACTTC. Together with reference TRBV7-7 and TRBJ2-5, the CDR3 gives the full variable domain: GAGVSQSPRYKVTKRGQDVTLRCDPISSHATLYWYQQALGQGPEFLTYFNYEAQPDKSGLPSDRFSAERPEGSISTLTIQRTEQRDSAMYRCASSHPSGQGQETQYFGPGTRLLVL.

V is TRBV6-4 and J is TRBJ1-2, with 8 bases aligning to TRBD1. V shed 4 bases and J 8 bases; nucleotides not matched to a gene: 9. The germline V gene encodes CDR1 MRHNA and CDR2 SNTAGT. The CDR3 covers 14 residues. The CDR3 spells CASSAVSGGFGYTF. The CDR3, as DNA: TGTGCCAGCAGTGCGGTTTCAGGGGGCTTCGGCTACACCTTC.

This clone was seen more than once but under ten times. The CDR3 loop is CASSEAGTSGTYNEQFF. The CDR3 DNA follows: TGTGCCAGCAGTGAGGCCGGGACTAGCGGAACCTACAATGAGCAGTTCTTC. This chain connects TRBV25-1 to TRBJ2-1, with 11 bases fitting TRBD2. The trim removed 3 bases at V and 2 bases at J, leaving 6 bases unmatched. Per the germline V gene, CDR1 is MGHDK and CDR2 is SYGVNS. The CDR3 is 17 amino acids.

J is TRBJ2-7 and V is TRBV7-9; TRBD1 matches at 9 bases. Trimming at V came to 5 bases and at J to 5 bases, leaving 7 bases not matched to a gene. Germline CDR1 reads SEHNR; CDR2 reads FQNEAQ (reference sequence). This CDR3 comprises 14 residues. This chain's CDR3 is CASSPGQGGDEQYF. As DNA, the CDR3 is TGTGCCAGCAGCCCGGGACAGGGTGGGGACGAGCAGTACTTC.